Listed below are T cell receptor beta chains from one sample, sequenced in a study of T-cell memory formation after mild COVID-19. TCRdb fed the 5' RACE reads into MiXCR, producing one record per CDR3 protein. The sample comprises 550,000 to 650,000 distinct CDR3 sequences, roughly 17% of which are singletons, and about 8.6% rests with the top ten. The material sequenced was PBMCs or a T cell subset sorted from them (not recorded which). These receptors all come from an adult woman who had mild COVID-19 (a few samples of this study predate the infection). Cell type and time point are not known. CDR3s include the opening cysteine and the closing phenylalanine or tryptophan. The order of the fields is J gene, V gene, D gene, clone size, CDR3 protein, CDR3 DNA. A D gene is named only where the DNA matches it firmly. Clone size is shown for a subset of rows, as once, few, many or a class of expanded clone.

TRBJ2-3 | TRBV6-5 | - | - | CASTPRGRADTQYF | TGTGCCAGCACTCCCCGAGGGCGGGCAGATACGCAGTATTTT
TRBJ2-7 | TRBV20-1 | TRBD2 | - | CSARDGGTSGSRDSYEQYF | TGCAGTGCTAGAGATGGGGGGACTAGCGGGAGCCGTGATTCCTACGAGCAGTACTTC
TRBJ1-4 | TRBV6-5 | - | few | CASSESGTPNEKLFF | TGTGCCAGCAGCGAATCCGGGACTCCTAATGAAAAACTGTTTTTT
TRBJ2-7 | TRBV5-5 | - | - | CASSPWWRIQGGEQYF | TGTGCCAGCAGCCCGTGGTGGAGAATACAGGGCGGGGAGCAGTACTTC
TRBJ1-4 | TRBV9 | - | few | CASSAYGGEVMGEKLFF | TGTGCCAGCAGTGCTTACGGGGGAGAAGTCATGGGGGAAAAACTGTTTTTT
TRBJ2-1 | TRBV19 | TRBD2 | few | CATGTSGHYNEQFF | TGTGCCACCGGGACTAGCGGGCACTACAATGAGCAGTTCTTC
TRBJ2-5 | TRBV5-1 | - | few | CASTDRTQETQYF | TGCGCCAGCACGGACAGAACCCAAGAGACCCAGTACTTC
TRBJ1-2 | TRBV29-1 | - | few | CSVEKGRGTYGYTF | TGCAGCGTCGAGAAGGGCAGGGGAACTTATGGCTACACCTTC
TRBJ2-4 | TRBV29-1 | - | - | CSVEDMGPKNIQYF | TGCAGCGTTGAAGATATGGGTCCCAAAAACATTCAGTACTTC
TRBJ2-5 | TRBV27 | TRBD2 | few | CASSSLGLADTRGETQYF | TGTGCCAGCAGTTCTCTTGGACTAGCGGACACCCGAGGGGAGACCCAGTACTTC
TRBJ2-3 | TRBV5-1 | - | - | CASSPAQAFSYTQYF | TGCGCCAGCAGCCCGGCACAGGCGTTCTCGTATACGCAGTATTTT
TRBJ1-2 | TRBV5-6 | - | few | CASSLVQGSGNYGYTF | TGTGCCAGCAGCTTGGTCCAGGGAAGTGGGAACTATGGCTACACCTTC
TRBJ1-6 | TRBV27 | - | - | CASSLVARGGARTLHF | TGTGCCAGCAGTTTAGTTGCCCGAGGTGGGGCGCGCACCCTCCACTTT
TRBJ2-5 | TRBV12-3/TRBV12-4 | TRBD1 | few | CASRLTGGETQYF | TGTGCCAGCAGGTTGACAGGGGGAGAGACCCAGTACTTC
TRBJ2-2 | TRBV7-7 | - | few | CASSLSQAGANTGELFF | TGTGCTAGCAGCTTATCTCAAGCGGGCGCGAACACCGGGGAGCTGTTTTTT
TRBJ1-5 | TRBV12-3/TRBV12-4 | - | - | CASSTTPSPQHF | TGTGCCAGCAGTACAACCCCGTCGCCCCAGCATTTT
TRBJ2-3 | TRBV7-8 | - | - | CASTRGIRDTQYF | TGTGCCAGCACTCGAGGTATTAGAGATACGCAGTATTTT
TRBJ1-2 | TRBV7-9 | - | few | CASSLEPGDYGYTF | TGTGCCAGCAGCTTAGAGCCAGGGGATTATGGCTACACCTTC
TRBJ2-1 | TRBV20-1 | - | - | CSARENTGEQFF | TGCAGTGCTAGAGAAAATACGGGGGAGCAGTTCTTC
TRBJ2-2 | TRBV7-2 | - | - | CASSSSGTPGSGELFF | TGTGCCAGCAGCTCGAGCGGTACCCCAGGATCAGGGGAGCTGTTTTTT
TRBJ2-1 | TRBV2 | TRBD1 | - | CASSEDRGSYNEQFF | TGTGCCAGCAGCGAAGACAGGGGGTCCTACAATGAGCAGTTCTTC
TRBJ1-2 | TRBV6-5 | - | - | CASSYSGLYGYTF | TGTGCCAGCAGTTACTCAGGACTATATGGCTACACCTTC
TRBJ2-1 | TRBV7-2 | - | - | CASNLARGDEQFF | TGTGCCAGCAACCTAGCCAGAGGTGATGAGCAGTTCTTC
TRBJ2-1 | TRBV5-4 | TRBD2 | - | CASSWTSGKHEQFF | TGTGCCAGCAGCTGGACTAGCGGGAAACATGAGCAGTTCTTC
TRBJ2-2 | TRBV4-1 | TRBD1 | few | CASSRGTGRTGELFF | TGCGCCAGCAGCCGAGGGACAGGGCGAACCGGGGAGCTGTTTTTT
TRBJ2-3 | TRBV15 | - | - | CATSRAREPSGTDTQYF | TGTGCCACCAGCAGAGCCAGGGAACCGTCTGGCACAGATACGCAGTATTTT
TRBJ2-3 | TRBV7-9 | TRBD2 | - | CASSLPGSGIDTDTQYF | TGTGCCAGCAGCTTACCAGGTAGCGGGATCGATACAGATACGCAGTATTTT
TRBJ1-5 | TRBV29-1 | TRBD1 | - | CSVALQGAVQPQHF | TGCAGCGTTGCCCTCCAGGGGGCTGTTCAGCCCCAGCATTTT
TRBJ2-1 | TRBV5-1 | - | few | CASSLGYDNEQFF | TGCGCCAGCAGCTTGGGTTACGACAATGAGCAGTTCTTC
TRBJ1-5 | TRBV12-5 | - | few | CASEPPQETNQPQHF | TGTGCTAGTGAGCCTCCACAGGAGACCAATCAGCCCCAGCATTTT
TRBJ1-5 | TRBV3-1 | - | - | CASSRRVGNQPQHF | TGTGCCAGCAGCCGGCGGGTCGGAAATCAGCCCCAGCATTTT
TRBJ2-2 | TRBV12-3/TRBV12-4 | - | few | CASSYLLGELFF | TGTGCCAGCAGTTACCTGTTGGGGGAGCTGTTTTTT
TRBJ2-1 | TRBV19 | TRBD1 | few | CASPSPDRVNEQFF | TGTGCCAGCCCCTCCCCCGACAGGGTCAATGAGCAGTTCTTC
TRBJ1-1 | TRBV5-1 | TRBD1 | few | CASSLSGGRTEAFF | TGTGCCAGCAGCTTATCAGGGGGCCGGACTGAAGCTTTCTTT
TRBJ1-2 | TRBV24-1 | TRBD1 | - | CATSDSAYRGLGYGYTF | TGTGCCACCAGTGATTCGGCCTACAGGGGGCTCGGCTATGGCTACACCTTC
TRBJ2-7 | TRBV18 | TRBD2 | - | CASSPVRERDEQYF | TGTGCCAGCTCACCGGTGCGGGAGAGGGACGAGCAGTACTTC
TRBJ1-1 | TRBV3-1 | - | few | CASSPTPTENTEAFF | TGTGCCAGCAGCCCTACCCCCACAGAGAACACTGAAGCTTTCTTT
TRBJ2-7 | TRBV7-9 | - | many | CASSFIDRSYEQYF | TGTGCCAGCAGCTTCATTGACCGTTCCTACGAGCAGTACTTC
TRBJ1-3 | TRBV7-9 | - | - | CASSSGWSGNTIYF | TGTGCCAGCAGCTCCGGCTGGTCTGGAAACACCATATATTTT
TRBJ2-7 | TRBV20-1 | - | few | CSARDSADLSYEQYF | TGCAGTGCTAGAGATTCGGCAGACCTCTCCTACGAGCAGTACTTC
TRBJ1-2 | TRBV20-1 | TRBD1 | - | CSANTGGKDYGYTF | TGCAGTGCGAATACAGGGGGGAAAGACTATGGCTACACCTTC
TRBJ1-1 | TRBV18 | - | many | CASSPANTEAFF | TGCGCCAGCAGCCCGGCCAACACTGAAGCTTTCTTT
TRBJ2-1 | TRBV5-1 | TRBD1 | many | CASSIGQGANEQFF | TGCGCCAGCAGCATTGGACAGGGGGCGAATGAGCAGTTCTTC
TRBJ2-7 | TRBV11-1 | TRBD2 | few | CASSLARGLAGGQNYEQYF | TGTGCCAGCAGCTTAGCCCGCGGACTAGCGGGAGGGCAGAACTACGAGCAGTACTTC
TRBJ2-1 | TRBV7-2 | - | few | CASSSSGALNEQFF | TGTGCCAGCAGCTCGAGTGGAGCCCTCAATGAGCAGTTCTTC
TRBJ1-1 | TRBV6-5 | TRBD1 | - | CASSQGARNTEAFF | TGTGCCAGCAGTCAGGGGGCGAGGAACACTGAAGCTTTCTTT
TRBJ2-7 | TRBV7-8 | - | few | CASSSTYTIVYEQYF | TGTGCCAGCAGCTCGACCTACACAATAGTCTACGAGCAGTACTTC
TRBJ1-3 | TRBV7-9 | - | few | CASSLSATFDTIYF | TGTGCCAGCAGCTTATCTGCCACTTTTGACACCATATATTTT
TRBJ2-5 | TRBV7-9 | TRBD2 | - | CASSLGPSGTTPQYF | TGTGCCAGCAGCTTAGGGCCTAGCGGAACTACGCCCCAGTACTTC
TRBJ2-1 | TRBV7-3 | TRBD2 | few | CASSRTSGRRNEQFF | TGTGCCAGCAGCCGTACTAGCGGGAGGCGGAATGAGCAGTTCTTC
TRBJ2-5 | TRBV6-2/TRBV6-3 | TRBD2 | - | CASSPWGGQETQYF | TGTGCCAGCAGCCCATGGGGGGGGCAAGAGACCCAGTACTTC
TRBJ1-1 | TRBV12-3/TRBV12-4 | - | few | CASSFHSSSVPEAFF | TGTGCCAGCAGTTTCCATTCGTCCTCAGTACCTGAAGCTTTCTTT